Below, 18 T cell receptor beta chains from the same sample are listed, as sequenced in a study of identical twins. TCRdb recomputed calls from the 5' RACE reads with MiXCR, one row per CDR3 protein. The table has nearly 900,000 distinct CDR3 sequences, approximately 13% seen once. A further study also used this sample, focusing on yellow fever vaccine responses in identical twins.

What was sequenced was PBMCs. The receptor set was obtained from a young woman in good health.

J is TRBJ2-5 and V is TRBV28, with a weak D call TRBD2 (5 bases). The CDR3 has 14 residues. Germline CDR1 MDHEN, CDR2 SYDVKM. V lost 8 bases to trimming and J lost 5 bases, with 18 bases between them. The CDR3 spells CASQRSGSWETQYF. The CDR3 region has the DNA TGTGCCAGCCAAAGGTCGGGGAGCTGGGAGACCCAGTACTTC.

This clonotype was picked up a small number of times. The junction does not match germline at one end; this may be a read error. The rearrangement uses TRBV6-1 and TRBJ1-1; the D is unclear. Germline-derived CDR1 and CDR2 are MNHNS and SASEGT. CDR3 length: 14 amino acids. CDR3 loop: CASSEKGRNAEAFF. Written as DNA, the CDR3 is TGTGCCAGCAGTGAAAAGGGTCGGAACGCTGAAGCTTTCTTT.

This clonotype came up a few times. The chain joins TRBV10-3 to TRBJ2-7; D uncertain. The CDR3 loop spans 15 amino acids. Germline V gene sequence: CDR1 ENHRY, CDR2 SYGVKD. Deletions cut 2 bases from V and 1 base from J, with 12 bases between. CDR3 in DNA: TGTGCCATCAGTGAGGGCGCGACCGGGTCCTACGAGCAGTACGTC. This encodes CAISEGATGSYEQYV.

This CDR3 is CAAGGSGSSGANVLTF. The CDR3 DNA reads TGTGCCGCCGGGGGTAGCGGGAGCTCTGGGGCCAACGTCCTGACTTTC. The rearrangement links TRBV19 to TRBJ2-6; 9 bases align to TRBD2. The CDR3 length is 16 residues. The V gene's germline CDR1 is LNHDA and CDR2 SQIVND (reference sequence). The ends lost 11 bases at V and 0 bases at J; junction bases unmatched: 8.

A few counts support this clonotype. The J gene is TRBJ2-3, the V gene TRBV5-5; the D is unclear. V was trimmed by 2 bases and J by 1 base, leaving 17 bases between them. This CDR3 comprises 17 residues. CDR1 and CDR2 from the germline V gene are SGHKS and YYEKEE (reference sequence). CDR3 residues: CASSLSMTGWGTDTQYF. In DNA form, the CDR3 reads TGTGCCAGCAGCTTATCTATGACGGGTTGGGGCACAGATACGCAGTATTTT.

The CDR3 bases are TGTGCCAGCAGCTTGAAGCCCGGGGGCCGGAACGAGCAGTACTTC. This gives the protein CASSLKPGGRNEQYF. V and J are TRBV11-2 and TRBJ2-7, with D possibly being TRBD1 or TRBD2 (6 bases each). The V end was cut by 3 bases, the J end by 5 bases, with 17 bases between. This CDR3 is 15 amino acids long. Germline values: CDR1 SGHAT, CDR2 FQNNGV.

The rearrangement joins TRBV18 to TRBJ2-1; TRBD2 matches 8 bases. The CDR3 covers 15 residues. J gave up 0 bases and V 5 bases, and 3 bases lay outside the gene matches. The V gene's germline CDR1 is KGHSH and CDR2 LQKENI. CDR3 in amino acids: CASSKAGASYNEQFF. The CDR3 DNA is TGTGCCAGCTCAAAAGCGGGGGCCTCCTACAATGAGCAGTTCTTC.

This clonotype was seen a few times. The V and J genes are TRBV4-1 and TRBJ2-5; TRBD2 is a possible D gene (7 bases). Germline V gives CDR1 MGHRA, CDR2 YSYEKL. The CDR3 is 16 residues long. V lost 1 base and J lost 5, with 17 bases in between. The CDR3 loop reads CASSQVLYREGETQYF. The CDR3 DNA reads as TGCGCCAGCAGCCAAGTTCTCTACAGGGAGGGGGAGACCCAGTACTTC.

This sequence joins TRBV12-3 or TRBV12-4 and TRBJ2-3; weak D call: TRBD2 (5 bases). The CDR3 consists of 14 residues. V shed 7 bases and J shed 0 bases, with 11 bases lying between them. In DNA form, the CDR3 reads TGTGCCAGCAATTACGGACTGAGCACAGATACGCAGTATTTT. This codes for CASNYGLSTDTQYF.

This clonotype was found a few times. V usage is TRBV5-1 and J usage is TRBJ2-1; D might be TRBD2 (7 bases). Deletions cut 4 bases from V and 0 bases from J, with 17 bases between. Germline V lookup: CDR1 SGHRS, CDR2 YFSETQ. The CDR3 spans 17 residues. The DNA of the CDR3 is TGCGCCAGCAGCACACTGGCGGGGGCAAGCTCCTACAATGAGCAGTTCTTC. This gives the protein CASSTLAGASSYNEQFF.

This clonotype appeared a few times. The chain joins TRBV7-6 to TRBJ2-7; 8 bases align to TRBD1. CDR3 size: 13 residues. Germline CDR1 SGHVS, CDR2 FNYEAQ. V lost 1 base, J lost 9 bases, and 5 bases stayed unmatched. CDR3 bases: TGTGCCAGCAGCTTAGGGGAGACAGGGGTGCAGTACGTC. Residues: CASSLGETGVQYV.

This clonotype was observed a few times. The rearrangement joins TRBV11-1 to TRBJ1-2; TRBD1 matches 11 bases. Germline trimming cut 5 bases from V and 0 bases from J; bases unmatched to any gene: 11. There are 18 residues in the CDR3. Germline loops: CDR1 SGHAT, CDR2 FQDESV (reference sequence). CDR3 in DNA: TGTGCCAGCAGCCGGACAGGGGGCGGCACGTTAGCTAACTATGGCTACACCTTC. It codes for CASSRTGGGTLANYGYTF.

This clonotype was counted a few times. The chain has TRBV6-6 and TRBJ2-3; weak D call: TRBD1 (6 bases). Between the trimmed V and J ends, which lost 4 bases and 6 bases, there was a span of 11 bases. Per the germline V gene, CDR1 is MNHNY and CDR2 is SVGAGI (reference sequence). The CDR3 runs to 13 residues. The CDR3 loop reads CASSFYRADTQYF. The CDR3 nucleotides read TGTGCCAGCAGTTTTTACAGGGCTGATACGCAGTATTTT.

This clonotype was counted ten times or more. The rearrangement joins TRBV6-1 to TRBJ2-1, with 12 bases lining up with TRBD2. Germline CDR1 is MNHNS and CDR2 is SASEGT. CDR3 size: 16 residues. With 4 bases clipped from V and 2 bases from J, the junction kept 3 bases outside the gene matches. CDR3 nucleotides: TGTGCCAGCAGTGTCGGACTAGCGGGGACCTACAATGAGCAGTTCTTC. Residues: CASSVGLAGTYNEQFF.

The chain carries TRBV7-7 and TRBJ2-7; possibly TRBD1 for D (5 bases). This CDR3 spans 14 amino acids. V lost 5 bases and J 3 bases, leaving 14 bases between the germline ends. CDR1 and CDR2 from the germline V gene are SSHAT and FNYEAQ (reference sequence). The CDR3 DNA reads TGTGCCAGCAGCGCAGACAGCTTGAGCTACGAGCAGTACGTC. It specifies CASSADSLSYEQYV.

The V gene is TRBV7-9, the J gene TRBJ1-2, with a possible D match to TRBD1 (5 bases). V lost 2 bases to trimming and J lost 0 bases, with 16 bases between them. Germline assignment: CDR1 SEHNR and CDR2 FQNEAQ (reference sequence). The CDR3 covers 17 residues. CDR3 coding DNA: TGTGCCAGCAGCTTATCCCGCAGGGCTAATCCTAACTATGGCTACACCTTC. As protein: CASSLSRRANPNYGYTF.

The rearrangement links TRBV28 to TRBJ1-1, with 10 positions matching TRBD1. CDR1 is MDHEN, CDR2 SYDVKM, per germline. The CDR3 extends over 17 amino acids. The ends lost 4 bases at V and 0 bases at J; junction bases unmatched: 8. The CDR3 reads CASSSLDRGLMNTEAFF. The CDR3 coding sequence is TGTGCCAGCAGTTCCCTAGACAGGGGGCTCATGAACACTGAAGCTTTCTTT. The full variable domain, its missing parts supplied by reference TRBV28 and TRBJ1-1, is DVKVTQSSRYLVKRTGEKVFLECVQDMDHENMFWYRQDPGLGLRLIYFSYDVKMKEKGDIPEGYSVSREKKERFSLILESASTNQTSMYLCASSSLDRGLMNTEAFFGQGTRLTVV.

This clonotype has a handful of counts. The chain carries TRBV4-1 and TRBJ2-5; 8 nucleotides align to TRBD1. V shed 0 bases and J 3 bases; nucleotides not matched to a gene: 3. Per germline, CDR1 MGHRA and CDR2 YSYEKL. The CDR3 has 15 residues. The CDR3 nucleotides read TGCGCCAGCAGCCAAGAGGACAGGGCCGAAGAGACCCAGTACTTC. This encodes CASSQEDRAEETQYF.